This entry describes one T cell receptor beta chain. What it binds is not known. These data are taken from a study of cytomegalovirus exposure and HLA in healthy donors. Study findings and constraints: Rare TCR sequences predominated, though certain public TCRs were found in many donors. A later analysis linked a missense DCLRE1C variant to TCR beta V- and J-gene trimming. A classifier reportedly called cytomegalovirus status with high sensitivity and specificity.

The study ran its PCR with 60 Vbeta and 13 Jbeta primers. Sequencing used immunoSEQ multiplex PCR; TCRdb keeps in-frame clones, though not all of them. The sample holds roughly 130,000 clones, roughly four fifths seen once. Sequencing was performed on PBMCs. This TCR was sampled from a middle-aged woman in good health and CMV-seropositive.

Here the CDR3 DNA reads TGTGCCAGCAGCGTAGGTCTGGGACAGGGTAATGAAAAACTGTTTTTT. The encoded protein is CASSVGLGQGNEKLFF. The genes are TRBV9 and TRBJ1-4; the match to TRBD1 covers 9 bases. Germline V gene lookup returns CDR1 SGDLS and CDR2 YYNGEE. The CDR3 is 16 residues long. V gave up 0 bases and J gave up 4 bases; unmatched junction bases: 4. The full variable domain, completed using reference TRBV9 and TRBJ1-4, is DSGVTQTPKHLITATGQRVTLRCSPRSGDLSVYWYQQSLDQGLQFLIQYYNGEERAKGNILERFSAQQFPDLHSELNLSSLELGDSALYFCASSVGLGQGNEKLFFGSGTQLSVL.